Listed here are 8 T cell receptor beta chains from one sample, sequenced in a study of metastatic and nonmetastatic thyroid tumors. TCRdb re-processed the PCR reads through MiXCR. The table includes fewer than 100,000 clones, more than 12% detected once. Thyroid surgery was preceded by no treatment in any patient. Sequencing was done on a sample of blood. Source of these receptors: a female donor with papillary thyroid cancer or a benign thyroid nodule (not recorded which). Some clones in this sample may be carry-over from other donors' samples.

In its sample, this clone was seen many times. The V and J genes are TRBV28 and TRBJ1-2; 8 bases agree with TRBD1. Germline V CDR1 and CDR2: MDHEN, SYDVKM. V was clipped by 6 bases and J by 7 bases; unmatched bases: 7. The CDR3 covers 13 residues. CDR3 loop: CASSSGQGGGYTF. CDR3 coding DNA: TGTGCCAGCAGCTCCGGACAGGGAGGTGGCTACACCTTC.

This clone was recorded many times. J is TRBJ1-2 and V is TRBV5-4; D is unclear. Trimming pared 2 bases from V and 4 bases from J, leaving 12 bases between. This CDR3 contains 14 residues. CDR1 is SGHNT, CDR2 YYREEE, per germline (reference sequence). For the CDR3, the DNA is TGTGCCAGCAGCTTCGACTCGGGGATCTATGGCTACACCTTC. This encodes CASSFDSGIYGYTF.

With respect to this clone: A much more abundant neighbour one base away suggests this may be a read error. The chain has TRBV2 and TRBJ2-3; the D gene is possibly TRBD1 (6 bases). Germline CDR1 SNHLY, CDR2 FYNNEI. CDR3 length: 13 amino acids. This chain's CDR3 is CASLQGYTDTQYF. CDR3 in DNA: TGTGCAAGCCTCCAGGGGTATACAGATACGCAGTATTTT.

Turning to this clone: A much larger clone lies a single base off, so this may be a read error. J is TRBJ2-7 and V is TRBV4-2; D is undetermined. Germline assignment: CDR1 LGHNA and CDR2 YNFKEQ. V lost 1 base and J 1 base, leaving 8 bases between the germline ends. This CDR3 has 14 amino acids. DNA of the CDR3: TGTGCCAGCAGCCAAGGGGTAAATTCCTACGAGCAGTACTTC. Amino acids: CASSQGVNSYEQYF.

In its sample, this clone was seen a few times. The chain links TRBV7-6 to TRBJ2-7, with D uncertain. CDR3 length equals 12 residues. Trimming took 2 bases from V and 8 from J, leaving 10 bases between them. Germline V lookup: CDR1 SGHVS, CDR2 FNYEAQ. The CDR3 DNA follows: TGTGCCAGCAGCTTACGTGTACAGAAGCAGTACTTC. This gives the protein CASSLRVQKQYF.

This clone was observed at least ten times. CDR3 amino acids: CASSLWKSSGANVLTF. Written as DNA, the CDR3 is TGTGCCAGCAGCTTGTGGAAAAGCTCTGGGGCCAACGTCCTGACTTTC. The chain employs TRBV5-5 and TRBJ2-6; D call uncertain. This CDR3 region has 16 residues. Trimming shortened V by 1 base and J by 0 bases, and 8 bases separated the two germline ends. CDR1 is SGHKS, CDR2 YYEKEE, per germline (reference sequence).

Worth noting for this clone: A much larger clone differs from this one at a single base, so this may be a read error. This rearrangement joins TRBV5-4 to TRBJ1-2, with 9 nucleotides matching TRBD1. The CDR3 loop spans 15 amino acids. After removal of 3 bases from V and 1 base from J, the junction contained 4 bases not matched to a gene. Germline CDR1 SGHNT, CDR2 YYREEE (reference sequence). DNA for the CDR3: TGTGCCAGCAGCTCAGGGGGACAGGGTAACTATGGCTACACCTTC. Amino acids: CASSSGGQGNYGYTF.

This chain joins TRBV7-2 and TRBJ2-7, with 9 bases aligning to TRBD1. In germline, CDR1 is SGHTA, CDR2 FQGNSA. The CDR3 covers 14 residues. V shed 4 bases and J 4 bases; nucleotides not matched to a gene: 5. The CDR3 region is CASSSRQGGYEQYF. The CDR3 DNA reads TGTGCCAGCAGCTCCAGACAGGGGGGGTACGAGCAGTACTTC.